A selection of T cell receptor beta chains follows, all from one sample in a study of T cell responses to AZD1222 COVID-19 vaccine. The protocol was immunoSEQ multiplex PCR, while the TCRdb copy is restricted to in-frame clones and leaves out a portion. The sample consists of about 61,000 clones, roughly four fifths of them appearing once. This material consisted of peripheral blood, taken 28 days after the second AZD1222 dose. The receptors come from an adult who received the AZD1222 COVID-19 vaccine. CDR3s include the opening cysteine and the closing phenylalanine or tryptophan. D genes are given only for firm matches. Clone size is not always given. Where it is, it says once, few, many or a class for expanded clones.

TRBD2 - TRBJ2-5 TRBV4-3 TGCGCCAGCAGCCAAGATATAGCGGGAGGGGTAGAGACCCAGTACTTC CASSQDIAGGVETQYF
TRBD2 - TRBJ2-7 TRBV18 TGTGCCAGCTCAAGGATAGGGACGGCTCTAGCGGGAGACAACTACGAGCAGTACTTC CASSRIGTALAGDNYEQYF
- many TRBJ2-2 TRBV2 TGTGCCACCACTTCAGGGATCACGGAGCTGTTTTTT CATTSGITELFF
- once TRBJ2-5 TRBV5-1 TGCGCCAGCAACCGGGACGGCCTTCAAGAGACCCAGTACTTC CASNRDGLQETQYF
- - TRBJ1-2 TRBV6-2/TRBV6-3 TGTGCCAGCAGTTACTCGTCTGCAGGGGAACCCTATGGCTACACCTTC CASSYSSAGEPYGYTF
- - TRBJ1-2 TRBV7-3 TGTGCCAGCAGCATGGTCGGGTTAGGCGGCTACACCTTC CASSMVGLGGYTF
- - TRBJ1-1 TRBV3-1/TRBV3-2 TGTGCCAGCAGCCCCCGTCGGGGTTGGGACACTGAAGCTTTCTTT CASSPRRGWDTEAFF
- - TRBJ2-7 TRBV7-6 TGTGCCAGCAGCTTAGGGGGCGGGAACTCCTACGAGCAGTACTTC CASSLGGGNSYEQYF
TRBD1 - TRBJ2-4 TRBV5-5 TGTGCCAGCAGCTTGGGACAGGGGGGGGCCAAAAACATTCAGTACTTC CASSLGQGGAKNIQYF
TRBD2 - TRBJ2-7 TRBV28 TGTGCCAGCAGTTTAGTTAGCGGGAGGGCCAGGGACGAGCAGTACTTC CASSLVSGRARDEQYF
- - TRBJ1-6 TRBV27 TGTGCCAGCAGTTTAGTATCAGGGACACATTATAATTCACCCCTCCACTTT CASSLVSGTHYNSPLHF
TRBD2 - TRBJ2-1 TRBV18 TGTGCCAGCTCACGGACTAGCGGGTTAGCCTACAATGAGCAGTTCTTC CASSRTSGLAYNEQFF
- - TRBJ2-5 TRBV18 TGTGCCAGCTCGACTCAGCAAGAGACCCAGTACTTC CASSTQQETQYF
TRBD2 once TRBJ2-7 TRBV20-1 TGCAGTGCTAGTTGGCCGGGAGGATCCTACGAGCAGTACTTC CSASWPGGSYEQYF
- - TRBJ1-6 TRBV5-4 TGTGCCAGCAGCCGACAGTCCAATTCACCCCTCCACTTT CASSRQSNSPLHF
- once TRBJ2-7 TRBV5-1 TGCGCCAGCAGCTCGCAGACAGGCCCAGGTCCCGAGCAGTACTTC CASSSQTGPGPEQYF
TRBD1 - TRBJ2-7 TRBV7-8 TGTGCCAGCAGCCCGACAGGGTATAGCTACGAGCAGTACTTC CASSPTGYSYEQYF
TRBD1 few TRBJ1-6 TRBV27 TGTGCCAGCAGTTTTAACAGGGGTCGGTCACCCCTCCACTTT CASSFNRGRSPLHF
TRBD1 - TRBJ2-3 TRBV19 TGTGCCAGCTCCGACAGGGGGGGGACAGATACGCAGTATTTT CASSDRGGTDTQYF
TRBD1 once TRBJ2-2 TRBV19 TGTGCCAGTAGTCAAACAGGGGGTATGAACACCGGGGAGCTGTTTTTT CASSQTGGMNTGELFF
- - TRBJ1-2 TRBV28 TGTGCCAGCAGTGAAGGCCGCTATGGCTACACCTTC CASSEGRYGYTF
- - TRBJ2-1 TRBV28 TGTGCCACCCTAGGTTGGGAAGGAAATGAGCAGTTCTTC CATLGWEGNEQFF
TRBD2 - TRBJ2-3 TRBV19 TGTGCCAGTAGTAGGACTAGCGGGAGTTCAGATACGCAGTATTTT CASSRTSGSSDTQYF